This T cell receptor beta chain appears in the sequencing data of a study of Tregs in tolerant kidney transplant recipients. Using immunoSEQ multiplex PCR, the repertoire was profiled, and TCRdb retains in-frame clones only, with some absent. This sample yields around 63,000 clones, of which 75% to 90% are seen a single time; under 2.5% belongs to the top ten. Thawed PBMCs were FACS-sorted into unstimulated CD4+CD25+CD127- regulatory T cells, CD4+CD25- non-regulatory cells, CD4 and CD8 cells. An overnight rest at 37°C with 200 to 250 IU/ml IL-2 preceded regulatory T cell sorting from thawed PBMCs. CDR3 length: 14 amino acids. Per germline, CDR1 SEHNR and CDR2 FQNEAQ (reference sequence). Trimming stripped 1 base from V and 5 bases from J, with 10 bases between.

The sequence was obtained from a human donor who received a combined kidney and bone marrow transplant. The specimen was Tregs from blood, collected before the transplant. The V gene is TRBV7-9, the J gene TRBJ2-3; no clear D gene. The CDR3 reads CASSLGPLQDTQYF. DNA of the CDR3: TGTGCCAGCAGCTTAGGTCCTCTGCAAGATACGCAGTATTTT. Based on the CDR3 plus reference TRBV7-9 and TRBJ2-3, the full variable domain is DTGVSQNPRHKITKRGQNVTFRCDPISEHNRLYWYRQTLGQGPEFLTYFQNEAQLEKSRLLSDRFSAERPKGSFSTLEIQRTEQGDSAMYLCASSLGPLQDTQYFGPGTRLTVL.